This T cell receptor (beta chain) stems from a study of lymphopenia after photon versus proton radiotherapy. Study-level points and caveats: Larger post-nadir TCR diversity loss correlated inversely with survival in deceased patients. Proton therapy kept repertoires fairly stable, unlike photons, which gained effector/memory cells.

This clone showed up just once. Its antigen is as yet unknown. Sequencing used immunoSEQ multiplex PCR; TCRdb keeps in-frame clones, though not all of them. This table holds about 19,000 clones, just over 90% found once. The CDR3 sequence is 13 residues long. The germline gives CDR1 SGHRS, CDR2 YFSETQ. The V end lost 4 bases, the J end lost 0 bases, and 5 bases lay between the germline ends. The V and J genes are TRBV5-1 and TRBJ1-3; perhaps TRBD1 as D (5 bases). The TCR originated in a man aged 55 to 70 with pancreatic cancer. Source: peripheral blood, taken from a patient treated with photon-based radiotherapy. In DNA, the CDR3 is TGCGCCAGCAGCGACAGCTCTGGAAACACCATATATTTT. As protein: CASSDSSGNTIYF.